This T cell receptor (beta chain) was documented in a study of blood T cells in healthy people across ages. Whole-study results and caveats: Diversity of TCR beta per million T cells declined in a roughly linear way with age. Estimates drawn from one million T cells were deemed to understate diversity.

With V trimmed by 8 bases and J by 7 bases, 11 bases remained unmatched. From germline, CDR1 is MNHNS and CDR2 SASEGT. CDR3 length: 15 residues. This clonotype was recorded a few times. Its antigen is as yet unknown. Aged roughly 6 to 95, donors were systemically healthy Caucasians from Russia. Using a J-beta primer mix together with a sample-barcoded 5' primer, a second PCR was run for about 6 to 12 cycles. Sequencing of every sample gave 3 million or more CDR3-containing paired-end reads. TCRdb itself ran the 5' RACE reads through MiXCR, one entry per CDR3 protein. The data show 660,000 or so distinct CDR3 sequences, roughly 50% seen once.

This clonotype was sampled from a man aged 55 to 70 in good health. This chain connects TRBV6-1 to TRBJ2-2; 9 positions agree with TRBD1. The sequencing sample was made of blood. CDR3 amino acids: CASRDRERISGELFF. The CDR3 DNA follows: TGTGCCAGCCGGGACAGGGAACGAATTAGCGGGGAGCTGTTTTTT.